Each of the 3 T cell receptor beta chains below was sequenced from the same sample in a study of cytomegalovirus exposure and HLA in healthy donors. Researchers ran the PCR with 60 Vbeta and 13 Jbeta primers. The repertoire was sequenced with immunoSEQ multiplex PCR; TCRdb's copy has only in-frame clones and lacks some. This table holds 80,000 or so clones, 72% found once. Sequencing input: PBMCs. The receptors were gathered from a middle-aged woman in good health and CMV-seropositive.

V is TRBV29-1 and J is TRBJ2-1; 7 bases agree with TRBD1. The trim removed 7 bases at V and 0 bases at J, leaving 0 bases unmatched. The germline V gene encodes CDR1 SQVTM and CDR2 ANQGSEA. CDR3 size: 12 residues. The chain's CDR3 is CSGQGSYNEQFF. CDR3 sequence (DNA): TGCAGCGGACAGGGCTCCTACAATGAGCAGTTCTTC.

The V gene is TRBV6-6, the J gene TRBJ2-5; 11 bases map to TRBD1. V was pared by 6 bases and J by 4 bases, with 4 bases of the junction left unmatched. The germline V gene has CDR1 MNHNY and CDR2 SVGAGI (reference sequence). The CDR3 runs to 14 residues. CDR3 sequence (DNA): TGTGCCAGCAGCGGACAGGGGGCAGGAGAGACCCAGTACTTC. It yields the protein CASSGQGAGETQYF.

This rearrangement joins TRBV15 to TRBJ2-7; 10 bases are a match to TRBD2. After removal of 5 bases from V and 4 bases from J, the junction contained 17 bases not matched to a gene. CDR1 and CDR2 (germline): LNHNV, YYDKDF (reference sequence). The CDR3 is 18 residues long. CDR3 amino acids: CATSADAGLAGVRYEQYF. CDR3 DNA: TGTGCCACCAGCGCTGACGCAGGGCTAGCGGGAGTCCGATACGAGCAGTACTTC.